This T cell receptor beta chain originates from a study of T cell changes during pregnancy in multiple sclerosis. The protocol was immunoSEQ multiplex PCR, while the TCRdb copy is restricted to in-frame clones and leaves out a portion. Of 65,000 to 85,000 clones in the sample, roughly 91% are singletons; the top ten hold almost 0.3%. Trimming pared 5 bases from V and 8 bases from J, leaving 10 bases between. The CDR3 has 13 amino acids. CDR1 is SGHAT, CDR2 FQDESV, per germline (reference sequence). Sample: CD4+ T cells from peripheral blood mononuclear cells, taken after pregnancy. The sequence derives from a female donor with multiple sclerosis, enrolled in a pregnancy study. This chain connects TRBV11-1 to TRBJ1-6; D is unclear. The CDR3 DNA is TGTGCCAGCAGCCCACGAGTGGATTCACCCCTCCACTTT. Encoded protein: CASSPRVDSPLHF.